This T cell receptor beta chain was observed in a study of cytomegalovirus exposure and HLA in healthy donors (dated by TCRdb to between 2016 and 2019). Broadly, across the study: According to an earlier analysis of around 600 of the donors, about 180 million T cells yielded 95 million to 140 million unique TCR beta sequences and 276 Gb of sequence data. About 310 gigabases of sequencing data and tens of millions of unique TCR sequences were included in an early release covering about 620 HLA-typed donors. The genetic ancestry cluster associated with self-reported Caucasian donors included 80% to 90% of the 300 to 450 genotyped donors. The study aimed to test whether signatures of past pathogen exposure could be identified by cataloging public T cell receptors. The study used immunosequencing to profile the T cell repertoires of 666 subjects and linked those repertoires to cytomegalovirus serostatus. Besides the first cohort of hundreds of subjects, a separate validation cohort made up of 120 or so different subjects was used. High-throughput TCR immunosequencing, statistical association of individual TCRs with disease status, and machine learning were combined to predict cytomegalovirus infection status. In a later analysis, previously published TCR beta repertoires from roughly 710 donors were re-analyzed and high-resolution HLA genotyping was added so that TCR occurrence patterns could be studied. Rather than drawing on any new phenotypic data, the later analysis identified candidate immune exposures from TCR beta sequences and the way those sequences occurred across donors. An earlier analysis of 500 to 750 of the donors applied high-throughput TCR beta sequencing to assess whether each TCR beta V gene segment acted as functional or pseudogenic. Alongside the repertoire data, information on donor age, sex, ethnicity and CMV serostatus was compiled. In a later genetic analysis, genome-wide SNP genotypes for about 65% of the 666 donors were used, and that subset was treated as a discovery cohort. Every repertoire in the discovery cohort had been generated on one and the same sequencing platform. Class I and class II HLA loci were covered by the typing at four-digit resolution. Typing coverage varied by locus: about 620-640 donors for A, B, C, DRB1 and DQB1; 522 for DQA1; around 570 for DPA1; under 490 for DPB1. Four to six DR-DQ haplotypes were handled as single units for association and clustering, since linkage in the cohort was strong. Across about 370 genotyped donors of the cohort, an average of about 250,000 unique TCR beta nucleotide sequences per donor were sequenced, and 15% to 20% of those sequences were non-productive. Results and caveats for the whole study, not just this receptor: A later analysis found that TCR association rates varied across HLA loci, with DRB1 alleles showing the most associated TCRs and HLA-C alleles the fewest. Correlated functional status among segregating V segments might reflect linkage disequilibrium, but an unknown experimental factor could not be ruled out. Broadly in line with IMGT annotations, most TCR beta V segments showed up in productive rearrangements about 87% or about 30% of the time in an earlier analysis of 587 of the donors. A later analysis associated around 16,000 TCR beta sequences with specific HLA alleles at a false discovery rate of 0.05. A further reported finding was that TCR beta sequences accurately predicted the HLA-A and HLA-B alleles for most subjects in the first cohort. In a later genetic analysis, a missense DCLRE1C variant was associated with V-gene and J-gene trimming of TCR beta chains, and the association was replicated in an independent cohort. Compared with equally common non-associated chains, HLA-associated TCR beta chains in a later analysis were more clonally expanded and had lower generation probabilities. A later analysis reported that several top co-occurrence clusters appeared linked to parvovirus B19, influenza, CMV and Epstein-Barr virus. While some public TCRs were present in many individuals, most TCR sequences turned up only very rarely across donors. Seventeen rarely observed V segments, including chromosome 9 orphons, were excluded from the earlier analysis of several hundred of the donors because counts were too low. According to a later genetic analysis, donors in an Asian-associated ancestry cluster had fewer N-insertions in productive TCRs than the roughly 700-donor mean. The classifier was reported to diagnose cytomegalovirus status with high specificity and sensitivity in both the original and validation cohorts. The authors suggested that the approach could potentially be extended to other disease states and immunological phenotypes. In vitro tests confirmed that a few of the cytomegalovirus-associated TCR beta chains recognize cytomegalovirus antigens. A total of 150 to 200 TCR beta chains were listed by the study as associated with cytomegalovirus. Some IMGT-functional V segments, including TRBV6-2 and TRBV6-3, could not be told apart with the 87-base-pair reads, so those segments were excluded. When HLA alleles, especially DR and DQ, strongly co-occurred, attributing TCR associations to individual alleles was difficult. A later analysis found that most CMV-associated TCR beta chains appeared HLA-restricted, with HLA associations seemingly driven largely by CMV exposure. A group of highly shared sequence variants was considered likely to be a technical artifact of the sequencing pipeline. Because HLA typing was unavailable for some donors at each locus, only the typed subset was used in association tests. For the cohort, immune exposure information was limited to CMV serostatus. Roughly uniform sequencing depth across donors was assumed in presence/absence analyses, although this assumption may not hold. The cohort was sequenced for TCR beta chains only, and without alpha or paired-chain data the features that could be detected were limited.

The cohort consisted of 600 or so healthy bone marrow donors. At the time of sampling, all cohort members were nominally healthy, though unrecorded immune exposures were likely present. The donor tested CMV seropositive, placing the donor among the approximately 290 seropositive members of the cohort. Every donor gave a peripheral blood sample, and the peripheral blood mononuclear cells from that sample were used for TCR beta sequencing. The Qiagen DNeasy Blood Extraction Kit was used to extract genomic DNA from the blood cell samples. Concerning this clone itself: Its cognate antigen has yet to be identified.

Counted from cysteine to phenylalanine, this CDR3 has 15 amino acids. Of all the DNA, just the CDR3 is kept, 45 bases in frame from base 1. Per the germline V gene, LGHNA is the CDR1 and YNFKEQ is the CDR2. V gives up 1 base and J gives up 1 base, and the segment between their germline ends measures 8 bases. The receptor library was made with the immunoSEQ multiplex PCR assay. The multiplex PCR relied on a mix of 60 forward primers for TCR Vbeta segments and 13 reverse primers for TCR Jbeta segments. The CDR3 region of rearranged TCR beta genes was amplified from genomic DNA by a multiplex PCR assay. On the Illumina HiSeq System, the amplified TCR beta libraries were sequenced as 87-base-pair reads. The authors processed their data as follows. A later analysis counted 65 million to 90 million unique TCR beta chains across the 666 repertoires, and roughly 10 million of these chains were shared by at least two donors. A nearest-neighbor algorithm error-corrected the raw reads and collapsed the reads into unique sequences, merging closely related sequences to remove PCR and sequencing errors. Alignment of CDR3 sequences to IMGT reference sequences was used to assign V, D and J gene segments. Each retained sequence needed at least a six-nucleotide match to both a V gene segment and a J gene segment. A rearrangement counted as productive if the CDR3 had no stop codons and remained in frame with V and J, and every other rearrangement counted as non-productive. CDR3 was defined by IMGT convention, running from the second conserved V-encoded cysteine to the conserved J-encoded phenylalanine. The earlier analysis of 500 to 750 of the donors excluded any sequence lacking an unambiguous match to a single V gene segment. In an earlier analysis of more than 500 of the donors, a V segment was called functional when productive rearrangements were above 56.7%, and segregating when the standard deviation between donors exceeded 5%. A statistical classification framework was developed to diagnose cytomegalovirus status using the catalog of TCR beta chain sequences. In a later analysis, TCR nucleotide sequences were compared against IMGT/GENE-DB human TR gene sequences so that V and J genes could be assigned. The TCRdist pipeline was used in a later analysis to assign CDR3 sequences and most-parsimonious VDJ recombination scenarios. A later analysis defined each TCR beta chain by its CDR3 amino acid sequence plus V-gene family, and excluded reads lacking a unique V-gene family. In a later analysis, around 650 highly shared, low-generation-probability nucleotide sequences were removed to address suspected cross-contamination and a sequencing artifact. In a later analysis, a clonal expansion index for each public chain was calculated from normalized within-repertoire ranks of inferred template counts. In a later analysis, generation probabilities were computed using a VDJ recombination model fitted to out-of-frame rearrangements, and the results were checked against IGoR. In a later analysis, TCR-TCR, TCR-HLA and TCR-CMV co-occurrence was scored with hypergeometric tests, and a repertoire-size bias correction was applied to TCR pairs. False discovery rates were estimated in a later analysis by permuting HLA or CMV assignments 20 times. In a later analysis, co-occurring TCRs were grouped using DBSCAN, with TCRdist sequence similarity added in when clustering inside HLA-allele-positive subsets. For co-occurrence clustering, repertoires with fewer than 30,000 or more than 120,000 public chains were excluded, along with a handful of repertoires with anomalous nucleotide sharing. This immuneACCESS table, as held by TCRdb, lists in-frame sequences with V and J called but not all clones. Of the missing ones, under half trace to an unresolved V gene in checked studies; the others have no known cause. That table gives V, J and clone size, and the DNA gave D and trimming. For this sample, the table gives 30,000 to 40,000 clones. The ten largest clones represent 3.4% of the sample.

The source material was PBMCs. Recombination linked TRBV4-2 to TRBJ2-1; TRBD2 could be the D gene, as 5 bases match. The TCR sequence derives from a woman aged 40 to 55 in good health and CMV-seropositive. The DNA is TGTGCCAGCAGCCAAGGGCGCGGGTCCTACAATGAGCAGTTCTTC. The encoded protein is CASSQGRGSYNEQFF.